These 21 T cell receptor beta chains share one sample of origin, sequenced in a study of blood T cell repertoires in COVID-19. TCRdb keeps only in-frame clones here, not all; method: immunoSEQ multiplex PCR. Among 250,000 or so clones listed, more than 75% were seen once. The sequenced sample was PBMCs or T cells enriched from blood (not recorded which). These receptors originate from a woman in her late teens or twenties who had recovered from COVID-19.

The rearrangement links TRBV18 to TRBJ2-7; 8 bases line up with TRBD1. The CDR3 has 15 amino acids. Germline-derived CDR1 and CDR2 are KGHSH and LQKENI. The J segment lost 6 bases and the V segment lost 5 bases, leaving 12 bases of the junction unmatched. CDR3 in DNA: TGTGCCAGCTCAGCCACCGGGACAGGCACCCTCGAGCAGTACTTC. Its translation: CASSATGTGTLEQYF.

The genes are TRBV5-4 and TRBJ2-5; 7 bases match TRBD2. V lost 4 bases, J lost 1 base, and 4 bases stayed unmatched. Germline CDR1 and CDR2: SGHNT and YYREEE (reference sequence). The CDR3 is made up of 14 amino acids. The CDR3, as DNA: TGTGCCAGCAGCCCCGGGACTACCCAAGAGACCCAGTACTTC. Translating gives CASSPGTTQETQYF.

In DNA form, the CDR3 reads TGCGCCAGCAGTTACCTCCCTAAGCGGGAGGTAAAAATGTACAATGAGCAGTTCTTC. It encodes CASSYLPKREVKMYNEQFF. The chain couples TRBV23-1 to TRBJ2-1; 9 bases fit TRBD2. TRBV23-1 is identified as an open reading frame with a role that is uncertain. The CDR3 loop spans 19 amino acids. Germline trimming cut 5 bases from V and 4 bases from J; bases unmatched to any gene: 18.

This chain connects TRBV12-5 to TRBJ2-5; TRBD2 matches at 9 bases. Losses at the gene ends were 9 bases for V and 5 bases for J; bases not matched to a gene: 16. CDR3 size: 16 residues. Germline V gene sequence: CDR1 LGHNT, CDR2 FRNRAP. CDR3 sequence (DNA): TGTGCTAGCTCCCCTCTGGCTAGCGGGGAGGCGGAGACCCAGTACTTC. This gives the protein CASSPLASGEAETQYF. The variable domain in full, completed from reference TRBV12-5 and TRBJ2-5, reads DARVTQTPRHKVTEMGQEVTMRCQPILGHNTVFWYRQTMMQGLELLAYFRNRAPLDDSGMPKDRFSAEMPDATLATLKIQPSEPRDSAVYFCASSPLASGEAETQYFGPGTRLLVL.

J is TRBJ2-1 and V is TRBV6-2 or TRBV6-3, with 7 bases matching TRBD1. Germline-derived CDR1 and CDR2 are MNHEY and SVGEGT. The CDR3 runs to 13 residues. J gave up 15 bases and V 2 bases, and 10 bases lay outside the gene matches. In nucleotides, the CDR3 is TGTGCCAGCAGTTACCAGCCCGGGACAGCCCTGTTCTTC. Amino acids: CASSYQPGTALFF.

The chain's CDR3 is CASSYWTSGSQETQYF. CDR3 DNA: TGTGCCAGCAGCTATTGGACTAGCGGGAGCCAAGAGACCCAGTACTTC. This chain connects TRBV7-9 to TRBJ2-5; 13 bases are shared with TRBD2. There are 16 residues in the CDR3. J lost 1 base, V lost 4 bases, and 3 bases had no gene match. CDR1 and CDR2 (germline): SEHNR, FQNEAQ (reference sequence).

This rearrangement joins TRBV18 to TRBJ2-7; tentatively, D is TRBD2 (5 bases). This CDR3 region has 13 residues. Germline-derived CDR1 and CDR2 are KGHSH and LQKENI. V was trimmed by 2 bases and J by 3 bases, leaving 8 bases between them. In DNA, the CDR3 is TGTGCCAGCTCACCAAGAGGGTACTACGAGCAGTACTTC. Its protein product is CASSPRGYYEQYF.

This chain's CDR3 is CASSARGGVGGANVLTF. The DNA for the CDR3 is TGTGCCAGTAGTGCTCGGGGAGGGGTTGGCGGGGCCAACGTCCTGACTTTC. The chain links TRBV19 to TRBJ2-6; 7 bases are shared with TRBD2. The V gene's germline CDR1 is LNHDA and CDR2 SQIVND (reference sequence). With V trimmed by 5 bases and J by 4 bases, 11 bases remained unmatched. The CDR3 spans 17 residues.

The chain uses TRBV19 and TRBJ2-2; D perhaps matches TRBD1 (6 bases). In germline, CDR1 is LNHDA, CDR2 SQIVND (reference sequence). The ends were cut back, 7 bases at V and 3 bases at J, with 15 bases in the middle. The CDR3 is 15 amino acids. CDR3 amino acids: CASTGNREYTGELFF. The CDR3 coding sequence is TGTGCCAGTACGGGTAACAGGGAGTACACCGGGGAGCTGTTTTTT.

The chain carries TRBV5-1 and TRBJ1-1, with a tentative D call TRBD1 (5 bases). This CDR3 region has 14 residues. The V and J ends lost 0 bases and 3 bases respectively, with 9 bases between them. Germline V gives CDR1 SGHRS, CDR2 YFSETQ. Here the CDR3 reads CASSLGTPYTEAFF. The CDR3 DNA follows: TGCGCCAGCAGCTTGGGGACACCATACACTGAAGCTTTCTTT.

The genes are TRBV7-8 and TRBJ1-4, with D possibly being TRBD1 (5 bases). Per germline, CDR1 SGHVS and CDR2 FQNEAQ. Trimming removed 3 bases from V and 0 bases from J, with 11 bases in between. The CDR3 covers 16 residues. The CDR3 reads CASSFGTPATNEKLFF. The DNA of the CDR3 is TGTGCCAGCAGCTTCGGGACTCCTGCAACTAATGAAAAACTGTTTTTT. Based on the CDR3 plus reference TRBV7-8 and TRBJ1-4, the full variable domain is GAGVSQSPRYKVAKRGQDVALRCDPISGHVSLFWYQQALGQGPEFLTYFQNEAQLDKSGLPSDRFFAERPEGSVSTLKIQRTQQEDSAVYLCASSFGTPATNEKLFFGSGTQLSVL.

This rearrangement joins TRBV9 to TRBJ1-2, with D tentatively TRBD1 (5 bases). CDR3 size: 16 residues. Germline CDR1 and CDR2: SGDLS and YYNGEE. V was cut by 3 bases and J by 1 base, with 16 bases left in between. CDR3 region: CASSAEAGVVNYGYTF. CDR3 nucleotide sequence: TGTGCCAGCAGCGCCGAAGCGGGGGTAGTTAACTATGGCTACACCTTC.

The chain employs TRBV20-1 and TRBJ1-3; D uncertain. The CDR3 is made up of 13 amino acids. CDR1 and CDR2 (germline): DFQATT, SNEGSKA (reference sequence). V gave up 3 bases and J gave up 6 bases, with 12 bases separating them. CDR3 in DNA: TGCAGTGCTAGTCGGGTGACCGAAAACACCATATATTTT. This sequence encodes CSASRVTENTIYF.

The chain recombines TRBV27 with TRBJ2-1; D remains ambiguous. The germline CDR1 and CDR2 sequences are MNHEY and SMNVEV (reference sequence). V lost 7 bases and J lost 9, with 13 bases in between. The CDR3 length is 12 residues. CDR3 residues: CASNSPVGEQFF. DNA for the CDR3: TGTGCCAGCAATTCCCCCGTCGGTGAGCAGTTCTTC.

The rearrangement uses TRBV5-1 and TRBJ1-1, with 9 bases that match TRBD1. Germline V gives CDR1 SGHRS, CDR2 YFSETQ. Losses at the gene ends were 4 bases for V and 4 bases for J; bases not matched to a gene: 5. The CDR3 length is 14 residues. CDR3 DNA sequence: TGCGCCAGCAGCAGGACAGGGGTGGGCACTGAAGCTTTCTTT. It is translated as CASSRTGVGTEAFF.

The chain has TRBV9 and TRBJ2-1; D gene unclear. The germline V gene has CDR1 SGDLS and CDR2 YYNGEE. The CDR3 totals 15 residues. Trimming left V 0 bases short and J 0 bases short, with 7 bases between. CDR3 bases: TGTGCCAGCAGCGTAGATTCGGGCTCCTACAATGAGCAGTTCTTC. Protein sequence: CASSVDSGSYNEQFF. The whole variable domain, filled in from reference TRBV9 and TRBJ2-1, reads DSGVTQTPKHLITATGQRVTLRCSPRSGDLSVYWYQQSLDQGLQFLIQYYNGEERAKGNILERFSAQQFPDLHSELNLSSLELGDSALYFCASSVDSGSYNEQFFGPGTRLTVL.

V gene TRBV7-3 combines with J gene TRBJ2-1, with 9 bases matching TRBD2. The CDR3 is made up of 16 amino acids. CDR1 and CDR2 (germline): SGHTA, FQGTGA. V lost 2 bases, J lost 6 bases, and 8 bases stayed unmatched. The CDR3 nucleotides read TGTGCCAGCAGCTTACGGCGGGAGGGCCTCTTCAATGAGCAGTTCTTC. It translates to CASSLRREGLFNEQFF. The variable domain in full, completed from reference TRBV7-3 and TRBJ2-1, reads GAGVSQTPSNKVTEKGKYVELRCDPISGHTALYWYRQSLGQGPEFLIYFQGTGAADDSGLPNDRFFAVRPEGSVSTLKIQRTERGDSAVYLCASSLRREGLFNEQFFGPGTRLTVL.

V is TRBV7-9 and J is TRBJ1-2, with 7 bases matching TRBD1. CDR3 length: 14 amino acids. Trimming removed 1 base from V and 4 bases from J; junction bases left unmatched: 3. Per germline, CDR1 SEHNR and CDR2 FQNEAQ (reference sequence). The CDR3 DNA reads as TGTGCCAGCAGCTTAGGGGACAGCGTCTATGGCTACACCTTC. It yields the protein CASSLGDSVYGYTF.

This rearrangement joins TRBV14 to TRBJ2-7, with 13 bases matching TRBD2. The V gene's germline CDR1 is SGHDN and CDR2 FVKESK. The ends lost 4 bases at V and 3 bases at J; junction bases unmatched: 3. CDR3 size: 15 residues. CDR3 DNA sequence: TGTGCCAGCAGCCCGGGACTAGCGGGACGCTACGAGCAGTACTTC. Translating it yields CASSPGLAGRYEQYF. The full variable domain, with the rest looked up from reference TRBV14 and TRBJ2-7, is EAGVTQFPSHSVIEKGQTVTLRCDPISGHDNLYWYRRVMGKEIKFLLHFVKESKQDESGMPNNRFLAERTGGTYSTLKVQPAELEDSGVYFCASSPGLAGRYEQYFGPGTRLTVT.

The J gene is TRBJ2-3, the V gene TRBV27, with 12 bases aligning to TRBD1. The CDR3 loop spans 17 amino acids. Germline V gives CDR1 MNHEY, CDR2 SMNVEV (reference sequence). Losses at the gene ends were 3 bases for V and 6 bases for J; bases not matched to a gene: 10. CDR3 sequence: CASSLGPGTGGADTQYF. The CDR3 DNA reads as TGTGCCAGCAGTTTGGGCCCCGGGACAGGGGGCGCGGATACGCAGTATTTT.

The chain links TRBV1 to TRBJ2-1; whether TRBD2, the table's D call, matches the DNA was not checked. TRBV1 is recorded as a pseudogene. There are 18 residues in the CDR3. CDR3 DNA: TGCACCAGCAGCCACCCCCGTAAGGCTAGCGGGAGAAATAATGAGCAGTTCTTC. This codes for CTSSHPRKASGRNNEQFF.